The 13 T cell receptor beta chains below were found in one sample sequenced in a study of identical twins. One entry per CDR3 protein results from TCRdb running MiXCR on the 5' RACE reads. The table lists around 95,000 distinct CDR3 sequences, 4.5% to 6.5% of them singletons. The material sequenced was memory T cells sorted from blood. The receptors stem from a woman in her forties or fifties in good health.

This clonotype has more than one count but fewer than ten. The chain's CDR3 is CASSDPGRVLGSPLHF. The CDR3 DNA reads as TGTGCCAGCAGCGACCCCGGCCGGGTGCTGGGTTCACCCCTCCACTTT. The rearrangement uses TRBV6-1 and TRBJ1-6; D gene unclear. V was clipped by 6 bases and J by 9 bases, with 21 bases between them. CDR1 MNHNS and CDR2 SASEGT come from the germline V gene. This CDR3 region has 16 residues.

CDR3 residues: CASSSGAGGLFF. The DNA for the CDR3 is TGCGCCAGCAGTTCCGGAGCGGGAGGGCTGTTCTTC. This rearrangement joins TRBV5-1 to TRBJ2-1; TRBD2 matches 10 bases. The CDR3 is 12 residues long. V shed 5 bases and J 15 bases; nucleotides not matched to a gene: 8. Germline V lookup: CDR1 SGHRS, CDR2 YFSETQ.

There are many counts of this clonotype. The chain joins TRBV12-3 or TRBV12-4 to TRBJ2-5; D is perhaps TRBD2 (6 bases). The CDR3 sequence is 11 residues long. The V end was cut by 1 base, the J end by 9 bases, with 6 bases between. The CDR3 region has the DNA TGTGCCAGCAGTTTAGGGGGGGCCCAGTACTTC. It translates to CASSLGGAQYF.

This clonotype was seen repeatedly, ten times or more. This chain joins TRBV20-1 and TRBJ2-3, with TRBD2 identical over 12 bases. The CDR3 sequence is 13 residues long. CDR1 is DFQATT, CDR2 SNEGSKA, per germline (reference sequence). V was pared by 0 bases and J by 10 bases, with 2 bases of the junction left unmatched. CDR3 sequence reads: CSARELAGGAQYF. The CDR3 DNA sequence: TGCAGTGCTAGAGAACTAGCGGGAGGAGCGCAGTATTTT.

This clonotype came up many times. At one end the junction does not follow the germline gene, possibly because of a read error. The rearrangement links TRBV20-1 to TRBJ1-4, with D possibly matching TRBD1 (5 bases). Germline loops: CDR1 DFQATT, CDR2 SNEGSKA (reference sequence). The CDR3 contains 11 residues. The CDR3 DNA is TGTGTTGGGCGACGGGGGGAAAAACTGTTTTTT. This translates into CVGRRGEKLFF.

This clonotype came up many times. The rearrangement joins TRBV19 to TRBJ2-7, with D unclear. The CDR3 is 13 residues long. CDR1 is LNHDA, CDR2 SQIVND, per germline (reference sequence). V dropped 6 bases and J dropped 4 bases, with 13 bases sitting between them. This CDR3 is CASSHLGSYEQYF. CDR3 bases: TGTGCCAGTAGCCACCTAGGCTCATACGAGCAGTACTTC.

This clonotype is classed as medium-sized. This chain connects TRBV30 to TRBJ2-2, with D possibly matching TRBD2 (6 bases). The CDR3 totals 15 residues. Germline assignment: CDR1 GTSNPN and CDR2 SVGIG (reference sequence). V lost 0 bases and J 3 bases, leaving 11 bases between the germline ends. Written as DNA, the CDR3 is TGTGCCTGGAGTGTCAGCGGGCTACACACCGGGGAGCTGTTTTTT. This sequence encodes CAWSVSGLHTGELFF.

This clonotype turned up a few times. V is TRBV9 and J is TRBJ2-5, with D unresolved. With 3 bases removed from V and 5 bases from J, the gap between germline ends came to 14 bases. Germline V lookup: CDR1 SGDLS, CDR2 YYNGEE. The CDR3 sequence is 14 residues long. This CDR3 is CASSAEAARETQYF. The CDR3 bases are TGTGCCAGCAGCGCCGAGGCAGCCCGGGAGACCCAGTACTTC.

This clonotype has a count of ten or more. V gene TRBV12-3 or TRBV12-4 combines with J gene TRBJ1-3; D is uncertain. The length of the CDR3 is 11 residues. The CDR3 nucleotides are TGTGCGGACCGCTCTGGAAACACCATATATTTT. This encodes CADRSGNTIYF.

V usage is TRBV20-1 and J usage is TRBJ1-4; 8 nucleotides align to TRBD1. Per the germline V gene, CDR1 is DFQATT and CDR2 is SNEGSKA (reference sequence). Trimming removed 5 bases from V and 5 bases from J; junction bases left unmatched: 1. The CDR3 covers 12 residues. In nucleotides, the CDR3 is TGCAGTGCTCGACAGGGGAATGAAAAACTGTTTTTT. Its protein product is CSARQGNEKLFF.

This clonotype was seen only a few times. This chain uses TRBV5-1 with TRBJ1-2, with a possible D match to TRBD1 (6 bases). Germline values: CDR1 SGHRS, CDR2 YFSETQ. Trimming shortened V by 0 bases and J by 6 bases, and 9 bases separated the two germline ends. The CDR3 contains 13 residues. The CDR3 bases are TGCGCCAGCAGCTTGGGCAGGGGCGATGGCTACACCTTC. This translates into CASSLGRGDGYTF.

The V call is TRBV19, the J call TRBJ1-5; no firm D call. The CDR3 is made up of 17 amino acids. Germline lookup yields CDR1 LNHDA and CDR2 SQIVND (reference sequence). V was trimmed by 9 bases and J by 2 bases, leaving 23 bases between them. CDR3 bases: TGTGCCAGAGTGTGGGCAAGGACTAACGAAGGCAATCAGCCCCAGCATTTT. Translating gives CARVWARTNEGNQPQHF. The entire variable domain, with the rest obtained from reference TRBV19 and TRBJ1-5, is as follows: DGGITQSPKYLFRKEGQNVTLSCEQNLNHDAMYWYRQDPGQGLRLIYYSQIVNDFQKGDIAEGYSVSREKKESFPLTVTSAQKNPTAFYLCARVWARTNEGNQPQHFGDGTRLSIL.

This clonotype was detected ten times or more. The J gene is TRBJ1-2, the V gene TRBV27, with a possible D match to TRBD1 (6 bases). Trimming left V 5 bases short and J 7 bases short, with 11 bases between. The CDR3 runs to 12 residues. CDR1 and CDR2 from the germline V gene are MNHEY and SMNVEV (reference sequence). This CDR3 is CASSTQGGGYTF. CDR3 sequence (DNA): TGTGCCAGCAGTACACAGGGAGGTGGCTACACCTTC.